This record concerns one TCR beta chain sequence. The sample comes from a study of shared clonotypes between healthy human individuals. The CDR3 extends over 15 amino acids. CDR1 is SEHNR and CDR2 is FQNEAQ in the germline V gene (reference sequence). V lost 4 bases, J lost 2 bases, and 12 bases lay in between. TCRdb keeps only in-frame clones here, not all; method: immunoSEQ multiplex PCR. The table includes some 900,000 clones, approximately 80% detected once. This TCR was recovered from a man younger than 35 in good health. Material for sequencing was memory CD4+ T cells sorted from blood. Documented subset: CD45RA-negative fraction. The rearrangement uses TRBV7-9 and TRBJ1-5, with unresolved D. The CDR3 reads CASSSGLFGNQPQHF. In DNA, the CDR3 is TGTGCCAGCAGCTCGGGGTTGTTTGGCAATCAGCCCCAGCATTTT.